This T cell receptor (beta chain) was sequenced for a study of human T cells and chemical hapten exposure. As for the study in general: 2% DPC was applied to 2 cm by 2 cm of upper inner arm skin for sensitization. All patients underwent weekly scalp dosing with diphenylcyclopropenone for the full approximately 25-week study.

Time point defined: pre-sensitization, week 0. The treatment denotes: therapeutic diphenylcyclopropenone sensitization with weekly scalp DPC. Concerning this clonotype itself: As yet, its antigen is unknown.

Germline CDR1 LGHNT, CDR2 FRNRAP. This CDR3 has 10 amino acids. Deletions cut 2 bases from V and 15 bases from J, with 8 bases between. Study-wide results and limits: Expanded TCRs made up significantly more big CDR3 similarity clusters than controls did. It should be noted that donors had alopecia, so their immune response may differ from healthy people's.

TCRdb itself ran the RACE reads through MiXCR, one entry per CDR3 protein. The table has under 45,000 distinct CDR3 sequences, 8% to 11% seen once. This sequence originates from a man aged 25 to 40 with alopecia areata. Some clones in this sample may be carry-over from other donors' samples. The sequencing here drew on whole blood, taken in connection with sensitization to the hapten diphenylcyclopropenone (DPC). This chain joins TRBV12-5 and TRBJ2-1; D uncertain. The CDR3 region is CASGLPQVFF. The CDR3, as DNA: TGTGCTAGTGGTTTGCCCCAGGTGTTCTTC.